The 13 T cell receptor beta chains in this list originate from one sample, sequenced in a study of T-cell reconstitution after alpha-beta-depleted transplantation in children (dated by TCRdb to 2016 to 2018). What this sample's treatment or condition label stands for: allogeneic hematopoietic cell transplantation with graft depleted of TCRalphabeta T cells and CD19 B cells. The library was made by PCR. The run used an Illumina HiSeq 2500. Molecular barcoding was employed in the preparation of TCR libraries, with unique molecular identifiers being used to normalize TCRbeta repertoire quantification. TCRdb reprocessed the public reads (quality trimming at Q25 with fastp, clone calling with MiXCR) and kept in-frame beta chains. Duplicate CDR3 protein sequences are folded into a single record with the most common DNA and genes. A total of approximately 500,000 distinct CDR3 sequences appear in this sample, 20% to 30% of them only once. Clones ranked in the top ten supply around 36% of the sample.

The input for sequencing was PBMCs, taken before TCRalphabeta/CD19-depleted stem cell transplant. The receptors shown here come from a boy under two years old with Wiskott-Aldrich syndrome, due to receive a stem cell transplant.

This chain uses TRBV11-2 with TRBJ2-7, with D tentatively TRBD1 (6 bases). The CDR3 spans 15 residues. CDR1 is SGHAT and CDR2 is FQNNGV in the germline V gene. V was trimmed by 1 base and J by 3 bases, leaving 13 bases between them. CDR3 sequence (DNA): TGTGCCAGCAGCTTAGGGGGGACACTTCTCTACGAGCAGTACTTC. Its translation is CASSLGGTLLYEQYF.

This clonotype was seen a handful of times. The chain joins TRBV20-1 to TRBJ1-2; 7 bases line up with TRBD1. Germline trimming cut 1 base from V and 4 bases from J; bases unmatched to any gene: 6. Germline lookup yields CDR1 DFQATT and CDR2 SNEGSKA (reference sequence). The CDR3 spans 14 residues. In DNA form, the CDR3 reads TGCAGTGCTAGAGTGTCGGGACAGAGCTATGGCTACACCTTC. Translating gives CSARVSGQSYGYTF.

This clonotype showed up just a few times. The chain has TRBV27 and TRBJ2-3; D is unresolved. This CDR3 is 13 amino acids long. Trimming removed 6 bases at V and 5 bases at J, with 12 bases between. Germline loops: CDR1 MNHEY, CDR2 SMNVEV (reference sequence). The CDR3 loop is CASRDLVIDTQYF. CDR3 DNA sequence: TGTGCCAGCAGGGACCTCGTTATAGATACGCAGTATTTT.

The chain joins TRBV29-1 to TRBJ2-5; TRBD2 aligns across 14 bases. Germline V gives CDR1 SQVTM, CDR2 ANQGSEA. This CDR3 is 14 amino acids long. J lost 7 bases, V lost 5 bases, and 6 bases had no gene match. CDR3 in DNA: TGCAGCGTTAAGGGACTAGCGGGAGTTGCGACCCAGTACTTC. Translation gives CSVKGLAGVATQYF.

J is TRBJ2-3 and V is TRBV27; no definite D call. Trimming removed 0 bases at V and 5 bases at J, with 9 bases between. Per germline, CDR1 MNHEY and CDR2 SMNVEV (reference sequence). The CDR3 contains 14 residues. CDR3 sequence: CASSLSRFGDTQYF. The CDR3 coding sequence is TGTGCCAGCAGTTTATCGAGATTCGGAGATACGCAGTATTTT.

This clonotype appeared a few times. The J gene is TRBJ2-1, the V gene TRBV5-1, with 13 bases lining up with TRBD2. V was clipped by 2 bases and J by 4 bases; unmatched bases: 6. From germline, CDR1 is SGHRS and CDR2 YFSETQ. The CDR3 loop spans 17 amino acids. CDR3 region: CASSLWTSGRIYNEQFF. Written as DNA, the CDR3 is TGCGCCAGCAGCTTATGGACTAGCGGGAGAATTTACAATGAGCAGTTCTTC.

This clonotype occurred once. The chain is built from TRBV7-9 and TRBJ2-1; D is unclear. This CDR3 region has 14 residues. Germline V gene data show CDR1 as SEHNR and CDR2 as FQNEAQ (reference sequence). Trimming removed 7 bases at V and 8 bases at J, with 18 bases between. The CDR3 region is CASTLGGKRDEQFF. The CDR3 DNA follows: TGTGCCAGCACCCTAGGCGGCAAAAGGGATGAGCAGTTCTTC.

The chain couples TRBV5-1 to TRBJ2-2; D might be TRBD2 (6 bases). V gave up 0 bases and J gave up 2 bases, with 11 bases separating them. The CDR3 is 16 amino acids. CDR1 is SGHRS, CDR2 YFSETQ, per germline. The CDR3 here is CASSLDLAENTGELFF. The DNA for the CDR3 is TGCGCCAGCAGCTTGGATTTAGCGGAAAACACCGGGGAGCTGTTTTTT.

This clonotype was observed a handful of times. The chain carries TRBV7-3 and TRBJ2-3, with D perhaps given as TRBD1 or TRBD2 (6 bases each). CDR1 and CDR2 from the germline V gene are SGHTA and FQGTGA. The V end was cut by 5 bases, the J end by 2 bases, with 14 bases between. The CDR3 contains 15 residues. The CDR3 DNA sequence: TGTGCCAGCAGCGCGGGACACCTTGTCACAGATACGCAGTATTTT. This translates into CASSAGHLVTDTQYF.

This chain links TRBV7-6 with TRBJ2-3, with D tentatively TRBD1 (7 bases). Germline V gene sequence: CDR1 SGHVS, CDR2 FNYEAQ. V was shortened by 1 base and J by 3 bases, with 14 bases between the two germline ends. The length of the CDR3 is 16 residues. The chain's CDR3 is CASSLGGGTATDTQYF. The CDR3 bases are TGTGCCAGCAGCTTAGGTGGGGGGACAGCTACAGATACGCAGTATTTT.

J is TRBJ2-7 and V is TRBV12-5; maybe TRBD2 (5 bases). This CDR3 spans 12 amino acids. The V end was cut by 6 bases, the J end by 4 bases, with 10 bases between. Germline V gene sequence: CDR1 LGHNT, CDR2 FRNRAP. The CDR3 here is CASGYGLYEQYF. The CDR3, as DNA: TGTGCTAGTGGCTATGGACTGTACGAGCAGTACTTC.

The chain is built from TRBV20-1 and TRBJ2-3; TRBD2 aligns across 9 bases. The J segment lost 0 bases and the V segment lost 0 bases, leaving 7 bases of the junction unmatched. Germline CDR1 DFQATT, CDR2 SNEGSKA (reference sequence). CDR3 length: 17 amino acids. CDR3 amino acids: CSARDRGLAGSTDTQYF. The CDR3 DNA follows: TGCAGTGCTAGAGATCGAGGGCTAGCGGGAAGCACAGATACGCAGTATTTT.

The V gene is TRBV3-1, the J gene TRBJ2-3; TRBD2 is a possible D gene (5 bases). The CDR3 is made up of 17 amino acids. V lost 4 bases and J lost 3, with 20 bases in between. Germline-derived CDR1 and CDR2 are LGHDT and YNNKEL (reference sequence). The CDR3 nucleotides read TGTGCCAGCAGCCCTCGTGTAGCGACCTTCCGGACAGATACGCAGTATTTT. This gives the protein CASSPRVATFRTDTQYF.